This T cell receptor (beta chain) was found in a study of cytomegalovirus exposure and HLA in healthy donors. The PCR had 60 Vbeta and 13 Jbeta primers. The protocol was immunoSEQ multiplex PCR, while the TCRdb copy is restricted to in-frame clones and leaves out a portion. The sample records more than 85,000 clones, roughly 80% being singletons. CDR1 is MNHEY, CDR2 SMNVEV, per germline (reference sequence). The germline V and J ends were trimmed by 2 bases and 0 bases, with 4 bases remaining between them. CDR3 size: 13 residues. Sequencing input: PBMCs. The genes are TRBV27 and TRBJ1-2; D not resolved. This TCR was sampled from a young man in good health and CMV-seropositive. The CDR3 nucleotides are TGTGCCAGCAGTTTAGGAGCTAACTATGGCTACACCTTC. It encodes CASSLGANYGYTF.